These 21 T cell receptor beta chains were sequenced from one sample in a study of blood T cell repertoires in COVID-19. TCRdb keeps only in-frame clones here, not all; method: immunoSEQ multiplex PCR. This repertoire shows a few hundred thousand clones, 86% found once; its top ten account for around 4.5%. Sequencing was carried out using PBMCs or T cells enriched from blood (not recorded which). Source of these receptors: a woman aged 25 to 39 who had been exposed to COVID-19.

The chain couples TRBV9 to TRBJ2-3; TRBD2 aligns across 11 bases. Germline CDR1 reads SGDLS; CDR2 reads YYNGEE. Trimming removed 0 bases from V and 1 base from J; junction bases left unmatched: 4. The CDR3 length is 17 residues. CDR3 amino acids: CASSVALAGGGTDTQYF. The CDR3 DNA reads TGTGCCAGCAGCGTAGCGTTAGCGGGGGGGGGCACAGATACGCAGTATTTT.

V is TRBV6-5 and J is TRBJ2-7; 7 positions match TRBD1. This CDR3 has 14 amino acids. After removal of 6 bases from V and 0 bases from J, the junction contained 5 bases not matched to a gene. Germline assignment: CDR1 MNHEY and CDR2 SVGAGI. CDR3 in DNA: TGTGCCAGCAGCCTGACAGGGACCTCCTACGAGCAGTACTTC. Residues: CASSLTGTSYEQYF.

The V gene is TRBV15, the J gene TRBJ1-5; 9 bases map to TRBD1. Germline V gene data show CDR1 as LNHNV and CDR2 as YYDKDF (reference sequence). J lost 7 bases, V lost 5 bases, and 9 bases had no gene match. The CDR3 sequence is 15 residues long. The CDR3 nucleotides are TGTGCCACCAGCTTGGACAGGGGTGTAGGACAGCCCCAGCATTTT. Amino acids: CATSLDRGVGQPQHF.

The chain couples TRBV2 to TRBJ1-1, with 9 bases lining up with TRBD1. The CDR3 spans 16 residues. The junction had 7 bases not matched to a gene; V was cut back by 5 bases and J by 0 bases. Germline V gives CDR1 SNHLY, CDR2 FYNNEI. CDR3 coding DNA: TGTGCCAGCAGTCGGACAGGGGCATTTATGAACACTGAAGCTTTCTTT. Its translation: CASSRTGAFMNTEAFF.

The chain couples TRBV10-1 to TRBJ2-3; 13 positions match TRBD2. The V gene end was trimmed by 2 bases and the J gene end by 6 bases; junction bases not matched to a gene: 2. The CDR3 covers 15 residues. The germline CDR1 and CDR2 sequences are WNHNN and SYGVQD (reference sequence). This CDR3 is CASSEGLAGADTQYF. CDR3 nucleotides: TGCGCCAGCAGTGAGGGACTAGCGGGGGCGGATACGCAGTATTTT.

This clone was observed once. V and J are TRBV27 and TRBJ1-6, with 7 bases matching TRBD1. CDR1 is MNHEY, CDR2 SMNVEV, per germline (reference sequence). V gave up 3 bases and J gave up 8 bases; unmatched junction bases: 4. CDR3 size: 14 residues. CDR3 bases: TGTGCCAGCAGTTTCTACAGGGGCGATTCACCCCTCCACTTT. It specifies CASSFYRGDSPLHF.

V usage is TRBV3-1 (or the pseudogene TRBV3-2) and J usage is TRBJ2-7; weak D call: TRBD2 (6 bases). Looked up from germline, CDR1 is LGHDT and CDR2 is YNNKEL (reference sequence). Trimming stripped 3 bases from V and 0 bases from J, with 12 bases between. The CDR3 is made up of 15 amino acids. The DNA of the CDR3 is TGTGCCAGCAGCCACGGACACGGGAGCTCCTACGAGCAGTACTTC. Translation gives CASSHGHGSSYEQYF.

V usage is TRBV28 and J usage is TRBJ1-2; 9 bases agree with TRBD1. This CDR3 is 13 amino acids long. Germline assignment: CDR1 MDHEN and CDR2 SYDVKM. V shed 4 bases and J 7 bases; nucleotides not matched to a gene: 4. In nucleotides, the CDR3 is TGTGCCAGCAGTTGGGGACAGGGTCTTGGCTACACCTTC. The encoded protein is CASSWGQGLGYTF.

V usage is TRBV27 and J usage is TRBJ1-3; maybe TRBD1 (6 bases). Germline CDR1 and CDR2: MNHEY and SMNVEV (reference sequence). The CDR3 contains 17 residues. V dropped 7 bases and J dropped 0 bases, with 19 bases sitting between them. This CDR3 reads CASTKQGKGFSGNTIYF. DNA of the CDR3: TGTGCCAGCACCAAACAGGGTAAAGGATTCTCTGGAAACACCATATATTTT.

The chain links TRBV5-4 to TRBJ1-4, with 7 bases that match TRBD1. CDR1 and CDR2 from the germline V gene are SGHNT and YYREEE (reference sequence). The CDR3 consists of 13 residues. Trimming took 4 bases from V and 7 from J; bases not matched to a gene: 4. CDR3: CASSQTGSEKLFF. Written as DNA, the CDR3 is TGTGCCAGCAGCCAGACAGGGTCTGAAAAACTGTTTTTT.

The chain couples TRBV4-1 to TRBJ1-1; unclear D gene. V was clipped by 0 bases and J by 6 bases, with 8 bases between them. Germline V gene sequence: CDR1 MGHRA, CDR2 YSYEKL. CDR3 length: 13 amino acids. As DNA, the CDR3 is TGCGCCAGCAGCCAAGATAGCTGGTCTGAAGCTTTCTTT. Translated: CASSQDSWSEAFF.

The chain employs TRBV30 and TRBJ1-1; a weak D match, TRBD1 (5 bases). Germline-derived CDR1 and CDR2 are GTSNPN and SVGIG (reference sequence). CDR3 size: 13 residues. V lost 3 bases to trimming and J lost 1 base, with 9 bases between them. CDR3 loop: CAWRTQGNTEAFF. In nucleotides, the CDR3 is TGTGCCTGGAGAACCCAGGGGAACACTGAAGCTTTCTTT.

The table lists this clone with a count of one. CDR3 residues: CASTFVPLGSSYNSPLHF. CDR3 in DNA: TGTGCCAGCACCTTCGTTCCCCTTGGGAGCTCCTATAATTCACCCCTCCACTTT. V usage is TRBV7-2 and J usage is TRBJ1-6, with no clear D. The germline V gene has CDR1 SGHTA and CDR2 FQGNSA. V lost 7 bases and J 0 bases, leaving 19 bases between the germline ends. CDR3 length: 18 residues.

V and J are TRBV7-7 and TRBJ2-5; 16 nucleotides match TRBD2. The V segment lost 4 bases and the J segment 4 bases; nucleotides outside the gene matches: 6. There are 17 residues in the CDR3. Germline-derived CDR1 and CDR2 are SSHAT and FNYEAQ (reference sequence). The CDR3 spells CASSSGTSGGALETQYF. In nucleotides, the CDR3 is TGTGCCAGCAGCTCCGGGACTAGCGGGGGGGCCCTAGAGACCCAGTACTTC.

The V call is TRBV24-1, the J call TRBJ2-2, with 7 positions matching TRBD2. Germline CDR1 is KGHDR and CDR2 is SFDVKD. This CDR3 is built from 17 residues. The V gene end was trimmed by 7 bases and the J gene end by 3 bases; junction bases not matched to a gene: 13. The CDR3 loop reads CATSTLGGDSHTGELFF. The CDR3 DNA reads as TGTGCCACCAGCACACTGGGGGGGGATTCTCACACCGGGGAGCTGTTTTTT.

This chain connects TRBV25-1 to TRBJ1-5, with D unclear. V was shortened by 3 bases and J by 4 bases, with 13 bases between the two germline ends. The length of the CDR3 is 15 residues. Germline CDR1 and CDR2: MGHDK and SYGVNS. DNA of the CDR3: TGTGCCAGCAGTGACATGAGGCGTATAAATCAGCCCCAGCATTTT. Its translation: CASSDMRRINQPQHF.

The V and J genes are TRBV9 and TRBJ1-6; a possible D gene is TRBD1 (6 bases). Germline V CDR1 and CDR2: SGDLS, YYNGEE. Between the trimmed V and J ends, which lost 1 base and 0 bases, there was a span of 11 bases. The CDR3 extends over 17 amino acids. The CDR3 loop is CASSVTDRSSYNSPLHF. The DNA of the CDR3 is TGTGCCAGCAGCGTAACCGACAGGAGCTCCTATAATTCACCCCTCCACTTT. The whole variable domain, filled in from reference TRBV9 and TRBJ1-6, reads DSGVTQTPKHLITATGQRVTLRCSPRSGDLSVYWYQQSLDQGLQFLIQYYNGEERAKGNILERFSAQQFPDLHSELNLSSLELGDSALYFCASSVTDRSSYNSPLHFGNGTRLTVT.

The chain combines TRBV9 with TRBJ2-1; TRBD1 agrees at 11 bases. The CDR3 runs to 16 residues. Germline CDR1 SGDLS, CDR2 YYNGEE. The trim removed 4 bases at V and 4 bases at J, leaving 7 bases unmatched. Here the CDR3 reads CASSFTGTGGYNEQFF. The CDR3 DNA is TGTGCCAGCAGCTTCACCGGGACAGGGGGATACAATGAGCAGTTCTTC.

The chain combines TRBV19 with TRBJ2-7; TRBD1 agrees at 7 bases. CDR3 length equals 15 residues. From germline, CDR1 is LNHDA and CDR2 SQIVND (reference sequence). The ends lost 1 base at V and 6 bases at J; junction bases unmatched: 9. CDR3 in amino acids: CASSIAGQARREQYF. The DNA of the CDR3 is TGTGCCAGTAGTATAGCTGGACAGGCCCGCCGCGAGCAGTACTTC. Full variable domain (remainder filled in from reference TRBV19 and TRBJ2-7): DGGITQSPKYLFRKEGQNVTLSCEQNLNHDAMYWYRQDPGQGLRLIYYSQIVNDFQKGDIAEGYSVSREKKESFPLTVTSAQKNPTAFYLCASSIAGQARREQYFGPGTRLTVT.

The J gene is TRBJ2-7, the V gene TRBV5-1, with 7 bases that match TRBD1. Germline V gene lookup returns CDR1 SGHRS and CDR2 YFSETQ. Trimming removed 0 bases from V and 5 bases from J; junction bases left unmatched: 2. The CDR3 loop spans 13 amino acids. CDR3 protein: CASSLEGADEQYF. DNA of the CDR3: TGCGCCAGCAGCTTGGAGGGGGCGGACGAGCAGTACTTC.

The V and J genes are TRBV7-9 and TRBJ1-3; 7 nucleotides match TRBD1. This CDR3 has 16 residues. Trimming at V came to 3 bases and at J to 3 bases, leaving 8 bases not matched to a gene. The V gene's germline CDR1 is SEHNR and CDR2 FQNEAQ (reference sequence). CDR3 nucleotides: TGTGCCAGCAGCTTTTATCTCGGGGACAGTGGAAACACCATATATTTT. Its protein is CASSFYLGDSGNTIYF.